This TCR beta chain originates from a study of blood T cell repertoires in COVID-19. Germline V gives CDR1 MGHDK, CDR2 SYGVNS. CDR3 length: 15 amino acids. With V trimmed by 6 bases and J by 5 bases, 7 bases remained unmatched. Clones were read by immunoSEQ multiplex PCR, and TCRdb kept only the in-frame ones, dropping some. The table has around 140,000 clones, roughly 90% seen once. This receptor was identified in a man aged 45-60 years with active or convalescent COVID-19. The chain is built from TRBV25-1 and TRBJ2-5, with TRBD2 matching 12 bases. Sequenced sample: peripheral blood. The CDR3 sequence: CASSVPGLAGETQYF. For the CDR3, the DNA is TGTGCCAGCAGCGTACCGGGACTAGCGGGCGAGACCCAGTACTTC.